The 8 T cell receptor beta chains below were found in one sample sequenced in a study of somatic mutations in cytotoxic T cells in rheumatoid arthritis. Profiling relied on immunoSEQ multiplex PCR, and the TCRdb table lists in-frame clones only, not all of them. The data show tens of thousands of clones, with under 85% seen just once and approximately 14% held by the top ten. Source material: CD8+ T cells sorted from blood. All receptors come from an adult with rheumatoid arthritis.

The chain is built from TRBV7-8 and TRBJ1-5; unclear D gene. Germline V gene sequence: CDR1 SGHVS, CDR2 FQNEAQ. CDR3 size: 17 residues. The ends were cut back, 0 bases at V and 0 bases at J, with 12 bases in the middle. CDR3 in DNA: TGTGCCAGCAGCTTAGCGCTTGGAAGCCGTAGCAATCAGCCCCAGCATTTT. The encoded protein is CASSLALGSRSNQPQHF.

The rearrangement uses TRBV6-4 and TRBJ2-1, with D possibly TRBD1 on 5 matching bases. The germline CDR1 and CDR2 sequences are MRHNA and SNTAGT. With 3 bases removed from V and 4 bases from J, the gap between germline ends came to 7 bases. This CDR3 spans 13 amino acids. CDR3 loop: CASSETGYNEQFF. CDR3 sequence (DNA): TGTGCCAGCAGTGAAACAGGATACAATGAGCAGTTCTTC.

This chain links TRBV13 with TRBJ2-3; TRBD2 is a possible D gene (5 bases). Trimming stripped 2 bases from V and 3 bases from J, with 9 bases between. The CDR3 has 14 residues. Germline CDR1 is PRHDT and CDR2 is FYEKMQ (reference sequence). CDR3 region: CASSLSRVTDTQYF. The CDR3 region has the DNA TGTGCCAGCAGCTTATCGAGGGTTACAGATACGCAGTATTTT. Complete variable domain (other parts from reference TRBV13 and TRBJ2-3): AAGVIQSPRHLIKEKRETATLKCYPIPRHDTVYWYQQGPGQDPQFLISFYEKMQSDKGSIPDRFSAQQFSDYHSELNMSSLELGDSALYFCASSLSRVTDTQYFGPGTRLTVL.

The chain combines TRBV10-3 with TRBJ2-3, with D tentatively TRBD2 (7 bases). This CDR3 has 15 residues. Germline loops: CDR1 ENHRY, CDR2 SYGVKD. V was trimmed by 5 bases and J by 3 bases, leaving 15 bases between them. The CDR3 DNA follows: TGTGCCATCAGTCCTCTAGGGGGGGGGACAGATACGCAGTATTTT. Its protein is CAISPLGGGTDTQYF.

V and J are TRBV10-3 and TRBJ2-4, with TRBD1 identical over 10 bases. The CDR3 covers 18 residues. V lost 10 bases to trimming and J lost 1 base; unmatched junction nucleotides: 16. Germline V gene data show CDR1 as ENHRY and CDR2 as SYGVKD. The CDR3 sequence: CATYSGTGVGSAKNIQYF. The CDR3 DNA reads TGTGCCACCTATTCCGGGACAGGGGTGGGGTCGGCCAAAAACATTCAGTACTTC.

This chain joins TRBV2 and TRBJ2-2; 8 bases fit TRBD2. The germline gives CDR1 SNHLY, CDR2 FYNNEI. V lost 7 bases, J lost 6 bases, and 4 bases stayed unmatched. This CDR3 is 13 amino acids long. The DNA for the CDR3 is TGTGCCAGCAATCGGGAGGGATCCGGGGAGCTGTTTTTT. The encoded protein is CASNREGSGELFF.

This chain uses TRBV4-1 with TRBJ1-2, with 7 bases that match TRBD1. The trim removed 1 base at V and 5 bases at J, leaving 7 bases unmatched. CDR1 and CDR2 (germline): MGHRA, YSYEKL. This CDR3 spans 15 amino acids. Here the CDR3 DNA reads TGCGCCAGCAGCCAAGCCACCGGGACAGCGTATGGCTACACCTTC. Translated: CASSQATGTAYGYTF.

This clone was detected a few times. CDR3 protein: CASSQRLEAYEQYF. In DNA, the CDR3 is TGCGCCAGCAGCCAAAGACTAGAGGCCTACGAGCAGTACTTC. The rearrangement uses TRBV4-3 and TRBJ2-7; D is perhaps TRBD2 (6 bases). CDR1 LGHNA and CDR2 YSLEER come from the germline V gene. V gave up 2 bases and J gave up 2 bases, with 10 bases separating them. This CDR3 is built from 14 residues.